These T cell receptor beta chains were read from a single sample in a study of T cell responses to AZD1222 COVID-19 vaccine. The protocol was immunoSEQ multiplex PCR, while the TCRdb copy is restricted to in-frame clones and leaves out a portion. The repertoire holds some 120,000 clones, with 88% as singletons. The source was peripheral blood, collected on day 0 of AZD1222 vaccination. The source is an adult in good health. Each CDR3 is given with its conserved first and last residue. A D gene is named only where the DNA matches it firmly. Clone size is not always given. Where it is, it says once, few, many or a class for expanded clones.

J gene: TRBJ2-7; clone size: NA; V gene: TRBV18; D gene: TRBD2; CDR3 DNA: TGTGCCAGCTCACCTCGGGGGGGGGCGGACGAGCAGTACTTC; CDR3 protein: CASSPRGGADEQYF
J gene: TRBJ2-7; clone size: NA; V gene: TRBV9; D gene: NA; CDR3 DNA: TGTGCCAGCAGCCCGACCACCGGGCCTTTTACCTACGAGCAGTACTTC; CDR3 protein: CASSPTTGPFTYEQYF
J gene: TRBJ1-2; clone size: NA; V gene: TRBV7-8; D gene: NA; CDR3 DNA: TGTGCCAGCAGCTTATCCAAGGGTTCTGGTGGCTACACCTTC; CDR3 protein: CASSLSKGSGGYTF
J gene: TRBJ2-3; clone size: NA; V gene: TRBV7-2; D gene: NA; CDR3 DNA: TGTGCCAGCAGCCCTCTAGCGTCGAACACAGATACGCAGTATTTT; CDR3 protein: CASSPLASNTDTQYF
J gene: TRBJ2-7; clone size: NA; V gene: TRBV20-1; D gene: TRBD2; CDR3 DNA: TGCAGTGCTAGTGCATCTGCGGGAGGTGTATACGAGCAGTACTTC; CDR3 protein: CSASASAGGVYEQYF
J gene: TRBJ1-5; clone size: NA; V gene: TRBV18; D gene: NA; CDR3 DNA: TGTGCCAGCTCACCACCCGGCAGCAATCAGCCCCAGCATTTT; CDR3 protein: CASSPPGSNQPQHF
J gene: TRBJ2-1; clone size: once; V gene: TRBV4-3; D gene: NA; CDR3 DNA: TGCGCCAGCAGCCAGGCTATTCCTAATGAGCAGTTCTTC; CDR3 protein: CASSQAIPNEQFF
J gene: TRBJ1-6; clone size: NA; V gene: TRBV6-4; D gene: NA; CDR3 DNA: TGTGCCAGCAGACAGGTTCACTCCTATAATTCACCCCTCCACTTT; CDR3 protein: CASRQVHSYNSPLHF
J gene: TRBJ1-6; clone size: NA; V gene: TRBV5-6; D gene: NA; CDR3 DNA: TGTGCCAGCAGCACGTTCATTCAGGTGGGGGGCTATAATTCACCCCTCCACTTT; CDR3 protein: CASSTFIQVGGYNSPLHF
J gene: TRBJ2-3; clone size: NA; V gene: TRBV7-9; D gene: NA; CDR3 DNA: TGTGCCAGCAGCTTTGGACTGAGCACAGATACGCAGTATTTT; CDR3 protein: CASSFGLSTDTQYF
J gene: TRBJ2-3; clone size: NA; V gene: TRBV3-1/TRBV3-2; D gene: NA; CDR3 DNA: TGTGCCAGCAGCCGCACCGCGGGACTCCAGGGGCATACGCAGTATTTT; CDR3 protein: CASSRTAGLQGHTQYF
J gene: TRBJ2-3; clone size: NA; V gene: TRBV15; D gene: NA; CDR3 DNA: TGTGCCACCAGCAGGCGGTTCTATAGCACAGATACGCAGTATTTT; CDR3 protein: CATSRRFYSTDTQYF
J gene: TRBJ2-7; clone size: NA; V gene: TRBV5-6; D gene: TRBD1; CDR3 DNA: TGTGCCAGCAGCGCCGGGACAGGGACCTACGAGCAGTACTTC; CDR3 protein: CASSAGTGTYEQYF
J gene: TRBJ2-5; clone size: NA; V gene: TRBV6-5; D gene: TRBD1; CDR3 DNA: TGTGCCAGCATCCCCCAGGGACAGAGACAAGAGACCCAGTACTTC; CDR3 protein: CASIPQGQRQETQYF
J gene: TRBJ1-3; clone size: NA; V gene: TRBV3-1/TRBV3-2; D gene: NA; CDR3 DNA: TGTGCCAGCAGCCAAGGGGTCTCCTCCGCTGGAAACACCATATATTTT; CDR3 protein: CASSQGVSSAGNTIYF
J gene: TRBJ2-5; clone size: NA; V gene: TRBV19; D gene: TRBD1; CDR3 DNA: TGTGCCAGTAGCGGGACAGGGAAAGAGACCCAGTACTTC; CDR3 protein: CASSGTGKETQYF
J gene: TRBJ1-5; clone size: NA; V gene: TRBV15; D gene: TRBD1; CDR3 DNA: TGTGCCACCAGCAGGATTGAACAGGGGTTTCGGCATCAGCCCCAGCATTTT; CDR3 protein: CATSRIEQGFRHQPQHF
J gene: TRBJ2-7; clone size: NA; V gene: TRBV3-1/TRBV3-2; D gene: NA; CDR3 DNA: TGTGCCAGCAGCCAAGACGGACGGAAAAGCTCCTACGAGCAGTACTTC; CDR3 protein: CASSQDGRKSSYEQYF
J gene: TRBJ1-6; clone size: NA; V gene: TRBV27; D gene: TRBD1; CDR3 DNA: TGTGCCAGCAGTTCTCGGGACAGGCGCTATAATTCACCCCTCCACTTT; CDR3 protein: CASSSRDRRYNSPLHF
J gene: TRBJ1-2; clone size: once; V gene: TRBV7-3; D gene: TRBD1; CDR3 DNA: TGTGCCAGCAGCGCGGCGGGACAGGGGGCATTCTATGGCTACACCTTC; CDR3 protein: CASSAAGQGAFYGYTF
J gene: TRBJ2-2; clone size: NA; V gene: TRBV4-1; D gene: NA; CDR3 DNA: TGCGCCAGCAGCCCCATTGAGACAGGTCCCGCCGGGGAGCTGTTTTTT; CDR3 protein: CASSPIETGPAGELFF
J gene: TRBJ2-1; clone size: NA; V gene: TRBV7-3; D gene: TRBD2; CDR3 DNA: TGTGCCAGCAGCCGCCCCAGCGGGGGCCGCGACGATGAGCAGTTCTTC; CDR3 protein: CASSRPSGGRDDEQFF
J gene: TRBJ1-5; clone size: NA; V gene: TRBV3-1/TRBV3-2; D gene: TRBD1; CDR3 DNA: TGTGCCAGCAGCCAAACTTTGGGACAGGGGCCCCCCCAGCCCCAGCATTTT; CDR3 protein: CASSQTLGQGPPQPQHF
J gene: TRBJ1-1; clone size: NA; V gene: TRBV6-5; D gene: NA; CDR3 DNA: TGTGCCAGCAGTTACCTAGGCAGGGGGAACACTGAAGCTTTCTTT; CDR3 protein: CASSYLGRGNTEAFF
J gene: TRBJ2-7; clone size: NA; V gene: TRBV4-1; D gene: TRBD1; CDR3 DNA: TGCGCCAGCAGCCATGCCGGGACAGCCTACGAGCAGTACTTC; CDR3 protein: CASSHAGTAYEQYF
J gene: TRBJ2-3; clone size: NA; V gene: TRBV27; D gene: TRBD1; CDR3 DNA: TGTGCCAGCAGTCCCTCGAAAGGGACAGGTATCACAGATACGCAGTATTTT; CDR3 protein: CASSPSKGTGITDTQYF
J gene: TRBJ2-7; clone size: NA; V gene: TRBV29-1; D gene: NA; CDR3 DNA: TGCAGCGTTGGTCCCGGGACGGGGACCTACGAGCAGTACTTC; CDR3 protein: CSVGPGTGTYEQYF
J gene: TRBJ2-5; clone size: NA; V gene: TRBV5-4; D gene: TRBD2; CDR3 DNA: TGTGCCAGCAGCGGCGCGGGGGGGCCGTACCAAGAGACCCAGTACTTC; CDR3 protein: CASSGAGGPYQETQYF
J gene: TRBJ2-5; clone size: NA; V gene: TRBV10-1; D gene: NA; CDR3 DNA: TGCGCCAGCAGTGAGTCTGGTGCGGAGGGGGAGACCCAGTACTTC; CDR3 protein: CASSESGAEGETQYF
J gene: TRBJ2-3; clone size: NA; V gene: TRBV18; D gene: NA; CDR3 DNA: TGTGCCAGCTCACGCACACAGAAGGATACGCAGTATTTT; CDR3 protein: CASSRTQKDTQYF
J gene: TRBJ2-7; clone size: few; V gene: TRBV23-1; D gene: TRBD2; CDR3 DNA: TGCGCCAGCAGTCAATCGTGGCAGGGCGGTAAGGGACTAGCGGGAGCGTACGAGCAGTACTTC; CDR3 protein: CASSQSWQGGKGLAGAYEQYF
J gene: TRBJ2-7; clone size: NA; V gene: TRBV19; D gene: NA; CDR3 DNA: TGTGCCAGTAAGTGGGGATACGAGCAGTACTTC; CDR3 protein: CASKWGYEQYF
J gene: TRBJ2-1; clone size: NA; V gene: TRBV28; D gene: TRBD1; CDR3 DNA: TGTGCCAGCAGGGGGACAGCTTCCTCCTCCTACAATGAGCAGTTCTTC; CDR3 protein: CASRGTASSSYNEQFF
J gene: TRBJ1-4; clone size: NA; V gene: TRBV29-1; D gene: TRBD1; CDR3 DNA: TGCAGCGCCAACAGGGGGGTGGGTGAAAAACTGTTTTTT; CDR3 protein: CSANRGVGEKLFF